The TCR beta chain described here comes from a study of prognosis after radiotherapy for stage I lung cancer (dated by TCRdb to 2020 to 2022). Looking at the study overall: Around 18 stage I NSCLC patients were enrolled in Nanjing, China, between 2018 and early 2019. Roughly eleven patients had adenocarcinoma and about 7 had squamous cell carcinoma as the tumor histology. The study profiled peripheral blood TCR beta repertoires from stage I NSCLC patients before and after stereotactic body radiotherapy and related them to distant failure. For each of the roughly 19 patients, one blood sample was taken before SBRT and one after, so the study sequenced about 38 samples in total. Newly diagnosed primary stage I lung tumors were found in roughly 15 patients, while oligometastatic NSCLC after surgical resection of the primary tumor was found in a few. All patients were considered medically inoperable, owing to comorbidities in about 13 and refusal of surgery in over 5. Image-guided IMRT or VMAT was used to deliver SBRT in 3 to 5 fractions at a biologically effective dose of at least 100 Gy. About 20% of the 19 patients developed distant metastases after SBRT, at a median of roughly 7 months; the other 15 showed no significant progression. SBRT was not combined with any concurrent therapy in any patient. The cohort included 13 men and about six women, with a median age of roughly 74 years and a range of roughly 53 to 85 years.

All patients had node-negative disease on CT and PET/CT, and none had a history of other malignancies or had previously received chemotherapy or radiotherapy. About 6.2 milliliters of peripheral venous blood were drawn into EDTA tubes at each of two time points. PBMCs were isolated by Ficoll-Paque Plus density-gradient centrifugation. Immediately after collection, samples were stored at -80 degrees C until analysis. In its sample, this clonotype was seen many times. Its antigen has not been determined. No much larger clone is present one base from it, and per-base qualities are unavailable. Broad study findings and their caveats: TRBV and TRBJ usage frequencies reportedly differed by metastasis status, in two V genes at baseline and in about 10 V and two J genes after SBRT. No determination of tumor specificity was made for expanded TCR clones. Post-SBRT Shannon entropy and its change from baseline were lower in patients who developed distant metastases; baseline Shannon entropy was not associated with metastases. A decrease in unique TCR clone counts was observed after SBRT (median around 9,800 before versus around 6,900 after; Wilcoxon paired P=0.011). No adjustment for multiple comparisons was applied to any of the reported P values. The study was limited by its small cohort and short follow-up, and the findings require independent validation.

V sheds 1 base and J sheds 1 base, leaving 8 bases between their ends. The CDR3, from cysteine to phenylalanine, totals 14 residues. The sequence is cut down to CDR3 DNA, 42 bases in frame from base 1. The germline V gene (reference sequence) specifies SEHNR as CDR1 and FQNEAQ as CDR2. Two rounds of multiplex PCR were used to amplify the TCR beta CDR3 region from genomic DNA. The first PCR round used primers specific to each TRBV and TRBJ gene, and the primer sequences were filed in Chinese patent CN105087789A. Universal primers were used in the second round of PCR. The Roche High Pure PCR Template Preparation Kit was used to extract genomic DNA from frozen PBMCs. Libraries were sequenced paired-end with 151 bp reads on an Illumina HiSeq 3000. The source study handled its data this way. Raw reads lacking the multiplex PCR primer sequences were removed with CutAdapt. High-quality paired reads were merged into contigs with PEAR. TRB V, D and J gene segments were assigned to each contig with MiXCR by alignment to reference sequences. CDR3 sequences were clustered by base quality and sequence similarity to remove sequencing errors. Diversity was measured as Shannon entropy normalized by the natural log of productive TCR sequence number. One minus Shannon entropy divided by the natural log of the number of unique clonotypes was used as the definition of clonality. Using the Youden index from ROC curves, the researchers picked the repertoire-metric cut-offs for progression-free survival, and all analyses were carried out in R 3.5.3. TCRdb cleaned the public reads at Q25 with fastp, built clones with MiXCR and kept in-frame beta chains. Entries that share a CDR3 protein sequence are merged under the most common genes and DNA. The V and J calls were determined by TCRdb, not by the authors. This sample comprises 20,000 to 30,000 distinct CDR3 sequences, 30% of them detected only once. Around 35% of the sample rests with the top ten.

The specimen comprised PBMCs, sampled before or after stereotactic body radiation therapy (not recorded which). The origin of this receptor is a donor aged 50 or older with non-small cell lung cancer. The chain joins TRBV7-9 to TRBJ2-7; the D gene is not confidently resolved. Read as DNA, the sequence is TGTGCCAGCAGCTTAGATTTCAAATCCTACGAGCAGTACTTC. This is translated as CASSLDFKSYEQYF.